The clone carrying this TCR beta chain showed up just a few times. Its cognate antigen is unknown. TCRdb analysed the RT-PCR reads with MiXCR anew, one entry per CDR3 protein. The sample consists of more than 450,000 distinct CDR3 sequences, about 11% of them appearing once. Germline V CDR1 and CDR2: ENHRY, SYGVKD. V shed 1 base, J shed 2 bases, and the junction held 11 bases outside the gene matches. CDR3 length equals 17 residues. The source of the sample is a study of response to subunit inactivated influenza vaccine. Whole-study findings and limits: New T cells are recruited in small numbers by each seasonal influenza vaccination, according to the authors' suggestion.

The same specimen was also included in a second study, on T cells expressing NK-cell markers. According to that study: 5'RACE template switching built TCR beta cDNA with unique molecular identifiers. In sorted CD3+CD56+NKG2C+, CD3+CD56+NKG2C- and CD3+CD56-NKG2C+ T cells, TCR beta repertoires were obtained. Top CD8+ clonotypes included the dominant CD3+CD56+NKG2C+ clonotypes in five to seven donors.

The origin of this receptor is a man aged 45-65 years who received an inactivated influenza vaccine. The chain uses TRBV10-3 and TRBJ2-7; TRBD2 aligns across 7 bases. Here the sequenced sample was PBMCs from blood, taken on the day of vaccination. The CDR3 DNA reads TGTGCCATCAGTGAGTTCAGCGGGGCACCGCTTACCTACGAGCAGTACTTC. Protein product: CAISEFSGAPLTYEQYF.